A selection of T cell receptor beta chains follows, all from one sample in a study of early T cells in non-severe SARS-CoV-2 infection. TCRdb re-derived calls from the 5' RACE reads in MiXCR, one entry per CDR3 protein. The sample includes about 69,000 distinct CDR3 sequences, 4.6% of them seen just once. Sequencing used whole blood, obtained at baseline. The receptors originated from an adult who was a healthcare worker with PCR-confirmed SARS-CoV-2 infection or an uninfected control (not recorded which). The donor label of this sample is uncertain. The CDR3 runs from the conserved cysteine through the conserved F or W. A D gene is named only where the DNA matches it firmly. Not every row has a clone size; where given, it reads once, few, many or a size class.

CDR3: CSVESGNTIYF
DNA: TGCAGCGTTGAAAGCGGAAACACCATATATTTT
D: .
J: TRBJ1-3
V: TRBV29-1
size: few

CDR3: CATSGNQDRGLYGYTF
DNA: TGTGCCACCAGTGGTAACCAGGACAGGGGGCTGTATGGCTACACCTTC
D: TRBD1
J: TRBJ1-2
V: TRBV24-1
size: few

CDR3: CASSFGVSYEQYF
DNA: TGTGCCAGCAGCTTCGGGGTATCCTACGAGCAGTACTTC
D: .
J: TRBJ2-7
V: TRBV11-2
size: .

CDR3: CASSLGTSGGRTDTQYF
DNA: TGTGCCAGCAGCTTGGGGACTAGCGGGGGGCGCACAGATACGCAGTATTTT
D: TRBD2
J: TRBJ2-3
V: TRBV12-3/TRBV12-4
size: many

CDR3: CASSPGLNEQFF
DNA: TGTGCCAGCAGCCCCGGACTGAATGAGCAGTTCTTC
D: .
J: TRBJ2-1
V: TRBV7-2
size: many

CDR3: CASSIARTGGYGYTF
DNA: TGTGCCAGTAGTATAGCCCGGACAGGCGGCTATGGCTACACCTTC
D: TRBD1
J: TRBJ1-2
V: TRBV19
size: many

CDR3: CASSSPPGQGRYEQYF
DNA: TGTGCCAGCAGCTCTCCTCCGGGACAGGGGAGGTACGAGCAGTACTTC
D: TRBD1
J: TRBJ2-7
V: TRBV7-2
size: .

CDR3: CASSPGPGVGTDTQYF
DNA: TGCGCCAGCAGCCCGGGCCCGGGAGTGGGAACAGATACGCAGTATTTT
D: .
J: TRBJ2-3
V: TRBV5-1
size: many

CDR3: CANSPGSGGAFAYEQFF
DNA: TGTGCCAACAGCCCGGGTAGCGGGGGGGCGTTCGCCTATGAGCAGTTCTTC
D: TRBD2
J: TRBJ2-1
V: TRBV7-6
size: .

CDR3: CASSGLRGKTEAFF
DNA: TGTGCCAGCAGCGGACTCAGGGGAAAAACTGAAGCTTTCTTT
D: .
J: TRBJ1-1
V: TRBV21-1
size: few

CDR3: CASSSVTGISNQPQHF
DNA: TGTGCCAGCAGTTCAGTGACAGGGATCAGCAATCAGCCCCAGCATTTT
D: TRBD1
J: TRBJ1-5
V: TRBV6-5
size: medium-sized

CDR3: CASSQLREGRDEQYF
DNA: TGTGCCAGCAGCCAACTACGGGAGGGTCGGGACGAGCAGTACTTC
D: TRBD2
J: TRBJ2-7
V: TRBV3-1
size: .

CDR3: CASSLLGETQYF
DNA: TGTGCCAGCAGCTTGTTGGGTGAGACCCAGTACTTC
D: .
J: TRBJ2-5
V: TRBV7-2
size: many

CDR3: CASRALRGEDPYEQYF
DNA: TGTGCCAGCAGGGCGCTCAGGGGGGAAGACCCCTACGAGCAGTACTTC
D: .
J: TRBJ2-7
V: TRBV11-2
size: many

CDR3: CASSEEFLSNQPQHF
DNA: TGTGCCAGCAGTGAAGAGTTCCTTTCGAATCAGCCCCAGCATTTT
D: .
J: TRBJ1-5
V: TRBV6-1
size: many

CDR3: CASSQVSNSRLNTEAFF
DNA: TGTGCCAGCAGCCAAGTCTCCAATAGCAGACTGAACACTGAAGCTTTCTTT
D: .
J: TRBJ1-1
V: TRBV14
size: many

CDR3: CSARGLSSYNSPLHF
DNA: TGCAGTGCTAGGGGACTGAGCTCCTATAATTCACCCCTCCACTTT
D: .
J: TRBJ1-6
V: TRBV20-1
size: few

CDR3: CSASLRYGYTF
DNA: TGCAGTGCTAGTCTCCGCTATGGCTACACCTTC
D: .
J: TRBJ1-2
V: TRBV20-1
size: many

CDR3: CASRSPLYGGRNEKLFF
DNA: TGTGCCAGCAGGTCACCCCTATATGGGGGCCGGAATGAAAAACTGTTTTTT
D: .
J: TRBJ1-4
V: TRBV28
size: .

CDR3: CASSLEGDSRYNEQFF
DNA: TGTGCCAGCAGCTTAGAGGGGGACAGCCGGTACAATGAGCAGTTCTTC
D: TRBD1
J: TRBJ2-1
V: TRBV11-1
size: many

CDR3: CASRVDTGTDTQYF
DNA: TGTGCCAGCAGAGTCGATACAGGGACAGATACGCAGTATTTT
D: .
J: TRBJ2-3
V: TRBV6-1
size: many

CDR3: CSGRQKYAYEQYF
DNA: TGCAGTGGAAGACAAAAGTATGCCTACGAGCAGTACTTC
D: .
J: TRBJ2-7
V: TRBV20-1
size: many

CDR3: CASSQGTANEKLFF
DNA: TGTGCCAGCAGCCAGGGGACAGCTAATGAAAAACTGTTTTTT
D: TRBD1
J: TRBJ1-4
V: TRBV7-2
size: .

CDR3: CASSLGTSGRTDTQYF
DNA: TGTGCCAGCAGCCTAGGGACTAGCGGGAGGACAGATACGCAGTATTTT
D: TRBD2
J: TRBJ2-3
V: TRBV3-1
size: many

CDR3: CASSARPGPSTDTQYF
DNA: TGTGCCAGCAGCGCCCGACCGGGACCAAGCACAGATACGCAGTATTTT
D: .
J: TRBJ2-3
V: TRBV9
size: few

CDR3: CASSGGQGQETQYF
DNA: TGCGCCAGCAGTGGAGGACAGGGACAAGAGACCCAGTACTTC
D: TRBD1
J: TRBJ2-5
V: TRBV10-1
size: many

CDR3: CASSLYPAGELENTGELFF
DNA: TGTGCCAGCAGCTTATATCCAGCGGGGGAACTCGAGAACACCGGGGAGCTGTTTTTT
D: TRBD2
J: TRBJ2-2
V: TRBV7-6
size: many

CDR3: CASSQGREANEKLFF
DNA: TGTGCCAGCTCACAGGGCCGCGAGGCTAATGAAAAACTGTTTTTT
D: .
J: TRBJ1-4
V: TRBV6-5
size: many

CDR3: CASSLKAGELYEQYF
DNA: TGTGCCAGCAGTTTAAAGGCAGGGGAGCTCTACGAGCAGTACTTC
D: .
J: TRBJ2-7
V: TRBV27
size: many

CDR3: CASSSSSGANVLTF
DNA: TGTGCCAGCAGCTCGTCCTCTGGGGCCAACGTCCTGACTTTC
D: .
J: TRBJ2-6
V: TRBV7-2
size: many

CDR3: CASSWLRGATEAFF
DNA: TGTGCCAGCAGCTGGCTACGGGGAGCCACTGAAGCTTTCTTT
D: .
J: TRBJ1-1
V: TRBV7-2
size: many

CDR3: CASSPVGGQSYEQYF
DNA: TGTGCCAGCAGTCCCGTGGGGGGACAGTCCTACGAGCAGTACTTC
D: .
J: TRBJ2-7
V: TRBV6-5
size: many

CDR3: CASSELLTHQDTDTQYF
DNA: TGCGCCAGCAGTGAGCTCCTGACTCACCAGGACACAGATACGCAGTATTTT
D: .
J: TRBJ2-3
V: TRBV10-1
size: many

CDR3: CASSLEDSPISGNTIYF
DNA: TGCGCCAGCAGCCTAGAAGACAGCCCAATCTCTGGAAACACCATATATTTT
D: .
J: TRBJ1-3
V: TRBV4-1
size: .

CDR3: CSAHDSDRGYGYTF
DNA: TGCAGTGCTCACGATTCGGACAGAGGCTATGGCTACACCTTC
D: .
J: TRBJ1-2
V: TRBV20-1
size: many

CDR3: CASSYSGDFQETQYF
DNA: TGTGCCAGCAGTTACTCGGGGGATTTCCAAGAGACCCAGTACTTC
D: .
J: TRBJ2-5
V: TRBV6-2/TRBV6-3
size: .

CDR3: CASLGQGRGEAFF
DNA: TGCGCCAGCCTCGGCCAGGGCAGGGGTGAAGCTTTCTTT
D: .
J: TRBJ1-1
V: TRBV10-1
size: many

CDR3: CASGAGAGDYTDTQYF
DNA: TGTGCCAGCGGTGCAGGTGCGGGGGACTACACAGATACGCAGTATTTT
D: TRBD2
J: TRBJ2-3
V: TRBV12-3/TRBV12-4
size: many

CDR3: CASSLSGGYTEAFF
DNA: TGTGCCAGCAGCTTAAGTGGAGGATACACTGAAGCTTTCTTT
D: .
J: TRBJ1-1
V: TRBV7-2
size: few

CDR3: CASSGRTGVNTEAFF
DNA: TGTGCCAGCAGCGGGAGGACAGGGGTCAACACTGAAGCTTTCTTT
D: TRBD1
J: TRBJ1-1
V: TRBV7-2
size: .

CDR3: CASSQETLSYEQYF
DNA: TGCGCCAGCAGCCAAGAGACACTCTCCTACGAGCAGTACTTC
D: .
J: TRBJ2-7
V: TRBV4-1
size: .

CDR3: CASRSGGGFTDTQYF
DNA: TGTGCCAGCAGGAGCGGGGGGGGATTCACAGATACGCAGTATTTT
D: TRBD2
J: TRBJ2-3
V: TRBV6-6
size: few